The 3 T cell receptor beta chains below all came from one sample that was sequenced in a study of cytomegalovirus exposure and HLA in healthy donors. The PCR made use of 60 Vbeta and 13 Jbeta primers. Produced via immunoSEQ multiplex PCR; TCRdb's table is partial and in-frame only. The sample consists of more than 150,000 clones, 70% to 80% of them appearing once. Material: PBMCs. Source of these receptors: a male donor in good health and CMV-seronegative.

The rearrangement uses TRBV5-1 and TRBJ2-7, with D possibly TRBD1 on 7 matching bases. The CDR3 is 13 residues long. Germline V CDR1 and CDR2: SGHRS, YFSETQ. V was cut by 4 bases and J by 2 bases, with 10 bases left in between. For the CDR3, the DNA is TGCGCCAGCAGCGCGGGACAGACCTACGAGCAGTACTTC. Its protein product is CASSAGQTYEQYF.

The chain recombines TRBV18 with TRBJ2-3; 7 positions match TRBD2. Germline V CDR1 and CDR2: KGHSH, LQKENI. V was clipped by 7 bases and J by 0 bases; unmatched bases: 7. This CDR3 has 15 amino acids. The CDR3 nucleotides read TGTGCCAGCTTTAGAAGCGGGGCTAGCACAGATACGCAGTATTTT. Its protein is CASFRSGASTDTQYF.

The chain couples TRBV23-1 to TRBJ1-5; the match to TRBD1 covers 7 bases. TRBV23-1 belongs to the ORF category, with a function that is uncertain. The J segment lost 0 bases and the V segment lost 6 bases, leaving 11 bases of the junction unmatched. This CDR3 contains 17 residues. The CDR3 region has the DNA TGCGCCAGCAGCTTGACAGGGAGAGTATATAGCAATCAGCCCCAGCATTTT. Translation gives CASSLTGRVYSNQPQHF.